Below are 16 T cell receptor beta chains sequenced from a single sample in a study of blood T cell repertoires in COVID-19. This table comes from immunoSEQ multiplex PCR, and its TCRdb copy is limited to in-frame clones, with some not included. Of more than 25,000 clones listed, 70% to 90% are singletons. The sequenced sample was peripheral blood. The receptors were gathered from a human donor in a cohort sampled during active COVID-19.

There are a few counts of this clone. The genes are TRBV28 and TRBJ2-6; D might be TRBD1 (7 bases). Trimming removed 6 bases from V and 7 bases from J, with 13 bases in between. Germline V gene data show CDR1 as MDHEN and CDR2 as SYDVKM. The CDR3 spans 14 residues. The CDR3 sequence is CASSGTAGANVLTF. The CDR3 bases are TGTGCCAGCAGCGGGACAGCGGGTGCCAACGTCCTGACTTTC. The whole variable domain, remainder taken from reference TRBV28 and TRBJ2-6, is DVKVTQSSRYLVKRTGEKVFLECVQDMDHENMFWYRQDPGLGLRLIYFSYDVKMKEKGDIPEGYSVSREKKERFSLILESASTNQTSMYLCASSGTAGANVLTFGAGSRLTVL.

This clone was seen just once. The chain couples TRBV24-1 to TRBJ2-3, with 7 bases fitting TRBD1. CDR1 KGHDR and CDR2 SFDVKD come from the germline V gene. The CDR3 sequence is 18 residues long. Trimming at V came to 2 bases and at J to 0 bases, leaving 10 bases not matched to a gene. DNA of the CDR3: TGTGCCACCAGTGATTCTGGACAGGCCAAACCGAGCACAGATACGCAGTATTTT. Its protein is CATSDSGQAKPSTDTQYF.

The V and J genes are TRBV2 and TRBJ2-3; 11 bases are shared with TRBD2. Germline V gene lookup returns CDR1 SNHLY and CDR2 FYNNEI. The CDR3 consists of 17 residues. The ends lost 4 bases at V and 1 base at J; junction bases unmatched: 7. The DNA of the CDR3 is TGTGCCAGCAGTGGGGCTAGCGGGGGGCTTCGCACAGATACGCAGTATTTT. It translates to CASSGASGGLRTDTQYF.

V usage is TRBV10-3 and J usage is TRBJ1-2; D perhaps matches TRBD1 (6 bases). V shed 8 bases and J shed 4 bases, with 11 bases lying between them. There are 12 residues in the CDR3. Germline V gene sequence: CDR1 ENHRY, CDR2 SYGVKD. The CDR3 is CAIAGTTYGYTF. For the CDR3, the DNA is TGTGCCATCGCTGGGACAACCTATGGCTACACCTTC.

The chain carries TRBV6-6 and TRBJ1-1; 7 positions match TRBD1. The CDR3 loop spans 15 amino acids. Germline loops: CDR1 MNHNY, CDR2 SVGAGI (reference sequence). Unmatched junction bases numbered 11, after V lost 6 bases and J lost 4 bases. The CDR3 nucleotides read TGTGCCAGCAGAACCAAAACAGGGGTAGGCACTGAAGCTTTCTTT. Its translation: CASRTKTGVGTEAFF.

V is TRBV4-1 and J is TRBJ2-1; unclear D gene. V dropped 1 base and J dropped 5 bases, with 6 bases sitting between them. CDR1 and CDR2 (germline): MGHRA, YSYEKL. This CDR3 is built from 13 residues. CDR3 region: CASSQAPHNEQFF. The CDR3 DNA reads TGCGCCAGCAGCCAAGCCCCTCACAATGAGCAGTTCTTC.

V is TRBV7-9 and J is TRBJ1-2; no reliable D call. Germline lookup yields CDR1 SEHNR and CDR2 FQNEAQ (reference sequence). The CDR3 loop spans 13 amino acids. Trimming stripped 6 bases from V and 2 bases from J, with 10 bases between. As DNA, the CDR3 is TGTGCCAGCAGATCGTCGGGGAACTATGGCTACACCTTC. It codes for CASRSSGNYGYTF.

The rearrangement joins TRBV28 to TRBJ2-7; TRBD1 agrees at 8 bases. The CDR3 is made up of 15 amino acids. Germline V lookup: CDR1 MDHEN, CDR2 SYDVKM. J was trimmed by 2 bases and V by 6 bases; bases with no gene match: 9. CDR3 DNA sequence: TGTGCCAGCAGGCAGCCGGGACAGGAGACCTACGAGCAGTACTTC. Translating gives CASRQPGQETYEQYF.

V and J are TRBV7-2 and TRBJ2-5; 9 bases are a match to TRBD2. V lost 8 bases and J lost 0; bases outside the gene matches: 13. Germline V gene lookup returns CDR1 SGHTA and CDR2 FQGNSA. The CDR3 consists of 17 residues. CDR3 coding DNA: TGTGCCAGCCAGCGGCGGGCGGGGGGGACGTACCAAGAGACCCAGTACTTC. Translated, it gives CASQRRAGGTYQETQYF.

This clone occurred once. The V call is TRBV3-1 (or the pseudogene TRBV3-2), the J call TRBJ2-5; 11 bases agree with TRBD2. J lost 2 bases, V lost 1 base, and 6 bases had no gene match. The CDR3 contains 17 residues. In germline, CDR1 is LGHDT, CDR2 YNNKEL (reference sequence). The CDR3 DNA reads as TGTGCCAGCAGCCAAGGTCTAGCGGGGGGCCCTCAAGAGACCCAGTACTTC. As protein: CASSQGLAGGPQETQYF.

This clone has more than one count but fewer than ten. This rearrangement joins TRBV20-1 to TRBJ2-1; D gene uncertain. CDR3 length: 13 residues. Deletions cut 3 bases from V and 2 bases from J, with 8 bases between. Germline values: CDR1 DFQATT, CDR2 SNEGSKA (reference sequence). CDR3: CSASPDTYNEQFF. For the CDR3, the DNA is TGCAGTGCTAGTCCTGACACCTACAATGAGCAGTTCTTC.

CDR3 sequence reads: CASSPGETQYF. For the CDR3, the DNA is TGTGCCAGCAGCCCCGGAGAGACCCAGTACTTC. V is TRBV12-3 or TRBV12-4 and J is TRBJ2-5; D gene uncertain. This CDR3 is built from 11 residues. V was trimmed by 6 bases and J by 4 bases, leaving 6 bases between them.

The genes are TRBV23-1 and TRBJ2-5; 9 bases line up with TRBD2. TRBV23-1 is flagged as an ORF with uncertain function. Trimming at V came to 11 bases and at J to 5 bases, leaving 24 bases not matched to a gene. CDR3 length equals 18 residues. The CDR3 loop is CARRGGRGGAPVGETQYF. The CDR3 DNA sequence: TGCGCCCGCCGGGGGGGGCGGGGGGGGGCACCGGTCGGCGAGACCCAGTACTTC.

The chain joins TRBV5-1 to TRBJ2-1; TRBD2 matches 9 bases. CDR3 size: 15 residues. The germline gives CDR1 SGHRS, CDR2 YFSETQ. V trimming: 1 base; J trimming: 8 bases; junction bases outside the gene matches: 7. The CDR3 reads CASSLRGGGADEQFF. CDR3 sequence (DNA): TGCGCCAGCAGCTTGCGGGGCGGGGGGGCCGATGAGCAGTTCTTC.

The chain recombines TRBV5-1 with TRBJ2-5, with TRBD2 identical over 12 bases. Unmatched junction bases numbered 3, after V lost 4 bases and J lost 2 bases. CDR3 length equals 15 residues. CDR1 is SGHRS, CDR2 YFSETQ, per germline. This CDR3 reads CASSRGLAGQETQYF. DNA for the CDR3: TGCGCCAGCAGCCGAGGACTAGCGGGGCAAGAGACCCAGTACTTC.

The chain carries TRBV18 and TRBJ1-6, with 9 bases fitting TRBD1. Unmatched junction bases numbered 8, after V lost 2 bases and J lost 9 bases. CDR1 and CDR2 (germline): KGHSH, LQKENI. There are 16 residues in the CDR3. The CDR3 bases are TGTGCCAGCTCACCATCCGCGGGACAGGGAATTTCACCCCTCCACTTT. Encoded protein: CASSPSAGQGISPLHF.